Below are 5 T cell receptor beta chains sequenced from a single sample in a study of molecular identifiers for immune sequencing clone quantification. TCRdb re-called the PCR reads through MiXCR, storing one row per CDR3 protein. Of about 320,000 distinct CDR3 sequences in the sample, 24% are singletons; the top ten hold about 0.74%. The sample consisted of naive CD8+ T cells from blood, with Jurkat cell RNA spiked in. Subset indicated: FACS-sorted CD8+CD4-CCR7+CD45RA+ naive T cells. Receptors were obtained from a human donor in good health. Some libraries in this study had Jurkat cell RNA spiked in.

CDR3 coding DNA: TGTGCCAGCCGCTGGGACCTTTACAATGAGCAGTTCTTC. As protein: CASRWDLYNEQFF. This chain links TRBV6-1 with TRBJ2-1; D tentatively reads TRBD1 or TRBD2 (5 bases each). CDR1 and CDR2 (germline): MNHNS, SASEGT. Trimming left V 8 bases short and J 4 bases short, with 12 bases between. The CDR3 extends over 13 amino acids.

This clonotype was observed a few times. The chain uses TRBV20-1 and TRBJ2-3; the match to TRBD2 covers 10 bases. There are 13 residues in the CDR3. CDR1 is DFQATT, CDR2 SNEGSKA, per germline (reference sequence). The V gene end was trimmed by 7 bases and the J gene end by 6 bases; junction bases not matched to a gene: 7. As DNA, the CDR3 is TGCAGTGGTCGAGCGGGAGGGATGGATACGCAGTATTTT. Encoded protein: CSGRAGGMDTQYF.

Notes on this clonotype: This may stem from a read error, because a much larger clone lies one nucleotide away. The chain has TRBV19 and TRBJ2-7; a possible D gene is TRBD1 (6 bases). The V end lost 10 bases, the J end lost 2 bases, and 15 bases lay between the germline ends. The CDR3 covers 13 residues. CDR1 LNHDA and CDR2 SQIVND come from the germline V gene (reference sequence). In nucleotides, the CDR3 is TGTGCCACCACCGTGACAGGACCCTACGAGCAGTACTTC. This codes for CATTVTGPYEQYF. The variable domain in full, with the rest retrieved from reference TRBV19 and TRBJ2-7, is DGGITQSPKYLFRKEGQNVTLSCEQNLNHDAMYWYRQDPGQGLRLIYYSQIVNDFQKGDIAEGYSVSREKKESFPLTVTSAQKNPTAFYLCATTVTGPYEQYFGPGTRLTVT.

This clonotype was recorded at least ten times. V and J are TRBV7-9 and TRBJ2-3; 9 bases fit TRBD2. Unmatched junction bases numbered 3, after V lost 3 bases and J lost 2 bases. The length of the CDR3 is 15 residues. Germline V gene data show CDR1 as SEHNR and CDR2 as FQNEAQ (reference sequence). In DNA, the CDR3 is TGTGCCAGCAGCTTCCGGACTAGCGCCACAGATACGCAGTATTTT. Amino acid sequence: CASSFRTSATDTQYF.

This clonotype showed up many times. This chain uses TRBV20-1 with TRBJ2-7; 9 bases fit TRBD1. The V and J ends lost 7 bases and 5 bases, in that order; junction bases with no gene match: 6. The CDR3 consists of 12 residues. Germline CDR1 reads DFQATT; CDR2 reads SNEGSKA (reference sequence). The CDR3 is CSGTGAGNEQYF. The CDR3 DNA follows: TGCAGTGGGACAGGGGCGGGGAACGAGCAGTACTTC.